The rows below give T cell receptor beta chains drawn from one sample of a study of blood T cell repertoires in COVID-19. Some clones are missing from TCRdb's copy, which holds only in-frame ones; the method was immunoSEQ multiplex PCR. The table lists 200,000 to 300,000 clones, 84% of them singletons. The sequenced sample consisted of peripheral blood. These receptor sequences come from a man aged 55 to 69 with acute or convalescent COVID-19. CDR3s include the opening cysteine and the closing phenylalanine or tryptophan. D genes are given only for firm matches. Size tells how often a clone was seen (once, few, many) or the class of an expanded clone, and some rows leave it out.

size,J,V,D,DNA,CDR3
once,TRBJ2-3,TRBV2,.,TGTGCCAGCAGTATTAGCGGCTCCGGAGATACGCAGTATTTT,CASSISGSGDTQYF
.,TRBJ1-1,TRBV5-1,.,TGCGCCAGCAGCTTTGCACTTTACAACACTGAAGCTTTCTTT,CASSFALYNTEAFF
.,TRBJ1-2,TRBV6-5,.,TGTGCCAGCGCGGCCGACAGGTTTCAGGGCTACACCTTC,CASAADRFQGYTF
.,TRBJ2-1,TRBV19,TRBD2,TGTGCCAGTTCTACGGGAGGGGGGGATGAGCAGTTCTTC,CASSTGGGDEQFF
.,TRBJ1-2,TRBV7-3,TRBD1,TGTGCCAGCAGCCAGGACAGGAACTATGGCTACACCTTC,CASSQDRNYGYTF
.,TRBJ2-6,TRBV7-9,TRBD1,TGTGCCAGCAGCTTAGGGACAGGGGAGGCCAACGTCCTGACTTTC,CASSLGTGEANVLTF
.,TRBJ1-5,TRBV19,.,TGTGCCACGCGCGTCCCAGGGCTGGGCAATCAGCCCCAGCATTTT,CATRVPGLGNQPQHF
.,TRBJ1-1,TRBV29-1,TRBD1,TGCAGCGTTGCAGGCAGGGGGGACACTGAAGCTTTCTTT,CSVAGRGDTEAFF
.,TRBJ2-7,TRBV4-1,TRBD2,TGCGCCAGCAGCCAGGGAGCCGGACTAGCGGGGGGGCGCGAGCAGTACTTC,CASSQGAGLAGGREQYF
.,TRBJ2-5,TRBV5-1,.,TGCGCCAGCAGGGCCTCCACCCAAGAGACCCAGTACTTC,CASRASTQETQYF
.,TRBJ1-2,TRBV10-3,TRBD1,TGTGCCATCAGTTCCCCGGGACAGGGCCGCTATGGCTACACCTTC,CAISSPGQGRYGYTF
once,TRBJ1-1,TRBV5-1,.,TGCGCCAGCAGCTTCGACCAGCGGATGAACACTGAAGCTTTCTTT,CASSFDQRMNTEAFF
.,TRBJ1-4,TRBV11-2,.,TGTGCCAGCCGCGCAACTAATGAAAAACTGTTTTTT,CASRATNEKLFF
.,TRBJ2-3,TRBV11-2,TRBD2,TGTGCCAGCAGCTTAGCCTCCCTCGCGGGGGGTTCAGATACGCAGTATTTT,CASSLASLAGGSDTQYF
.,TRBJ2-7,TRBV14,TRBD1,TGTGCCAGCAGCCAACGGGACAGGTTGCACGAGCAGTACTTC,CASSQRDRLHEQYF
.,TRBJ1-1,TRBV19,.,TGTGCCAGTAGTTGGGGGCGGCCAGGGGTTGCTTTCTTT,CASSWGRPGVAFF
.,TRBJ2-2,TRBV3-1/TRBV3-2,.,TGTGCCAGCAGCCAAGTTGGGGGGTCGAACACCGGGGAGCTGTTTTTT,CASSQVGGSNTGELFF
.,TRBJ1-2,TRBV21-1,.,TGTGCCAGCAGCACAACGGACAGTTTTTTTAACTATGGCTACACCTTC,CASSTTDSFFNYGYTF
.,TRBJ1-2,TRBV5-1,TRBD1,TGCGCCAGCAGCTCGGGACAGACCTATGGCTACACCTTC,CASSSGQTYGYTF
.,TRBJ1-1,TRBV5-1,TRBD1,TGCGCCAGCAGCTTCGGGACAGGACCGAACACTGAAGCTTTCTTT,CASSFGTGPNTEAFF
.,TRBJ1-1,TRBV3-1/TRBV3-2,TRBD1,TGTGCCAGCAGCCAAGTGGGGGGACAGACTGAAGCTTTCTTT,CASSQVGGQTEAFF
.,TRBJ1-2,TRBV11-2,TRBD1,TGTGCCAGCACAAGGACAGGAGCATATGGCTACACCTTC,CASTRTGAYGYTF
.,TRBJ1-1,TRBV9,.,TGTGCCAGCAGCGGTAGGGAGCCTACTGAAGCTTTCTTT,CASSGREPTEAFF
.,TRBJ2-7,TRBV27,TRBD1,TGTGCCAGCAGTGGAGGACAGGGGAAAAACGAGCAGTACTTC,CASSGGQGKNEQYF
.,TRBJ1-3,TRBV30,.,TGTGCCTGGAGTGTTGGGACAAGGGGAAACACCATATATTTT,CAWSVGTRGNTIYF
.,TRBJ2-3,TRBV7-9,.,TGTGCCAGCAGCTTACAGGGTAGCACAGATACGCAGTATTTT,CASSLQGSTDTQYF
.,TRBJ1-1,TRBV12-3/TRBV12-4,.,TGTGCCAGCAGTAATCCGGCGGGGACTGAAGCTTTCTTT,CASSNPAGTEAFF
.,TRBJ2-7,TRBV18,TRBD1,TGTGCCAGCTCGGCGGACAGGGGTCCCTACGAGCAGTACTTC,CASSADRGPYEQYF
once,TRBJ2-7,TRBV5-6,.,TGTGCCAGCAGCTGGCAGGGGACCTACGAGCAGTACTTC,CASSWQGTYEQYF
.,TRBJ2-5,TRBV9,.,TGTGCCAGCAGCGTAGGACAGCTAGAGACCCAGTACTTC,CASSVGQLETQYF
.,TRBJ1-5,TRBV30,TRBD1,TGTGCCTGGAGTGGGGGACAGGGAGGACAGCCCCAGCATTTT,CAWSGGQGGQPQHF